This T cell receptor (beta chain) was sequenced for a study of cytomegalovirus exposure and HLA in healthy donors. Findings and caveats of the study: From TCR beta sequences, most subjects' HLA-A and HLA-B alleles were reportedly predicted accurately. The investigators catalogued 164 TCR beta chains as cytomegalovirus-associated. There were reportedly fewer N-insertions in an Asian-associated ancestry cluster than the roughly 670-donor mean, in a later analysis. With later analysis, a missense DCLRE1C variant became linked to TCR beta V- and J-gene trimming.

For this clone: Its specificity is not known.

PCR primers comprised 60 Vbeta and 13 Jbeta primers. The assay was immunoSEQ multiplex PCR, and TCRdb's table has in-frame clones only and misses some. This sample carries approximately 150,000 clones, around 80% of them seen once, and the ten largest clones take approximately 2.9%. The V and J ends lost 0 bases and 0 bases respectively, with 18 bases between them. CDR3 length: 19 amino acids. The TCR comes from a woman in her 30s in good health and CMV-seronegative. The sample consisted of PBMCs. V is TRBV6-7 and J is TRBJ2-1, with TRBD2 as a possible D gene (6 bases). TRBV6-7 belongs to the ORF category, with a function that is uncertain. CDR3 nucleotide sequence: TGTGCCAGCAGTTACTCGAGGACGGGGGAAATTAGCTCCTACAATGAGCAGTTCTTC. Translated: CASSYSRTGEISSYNEQFF.